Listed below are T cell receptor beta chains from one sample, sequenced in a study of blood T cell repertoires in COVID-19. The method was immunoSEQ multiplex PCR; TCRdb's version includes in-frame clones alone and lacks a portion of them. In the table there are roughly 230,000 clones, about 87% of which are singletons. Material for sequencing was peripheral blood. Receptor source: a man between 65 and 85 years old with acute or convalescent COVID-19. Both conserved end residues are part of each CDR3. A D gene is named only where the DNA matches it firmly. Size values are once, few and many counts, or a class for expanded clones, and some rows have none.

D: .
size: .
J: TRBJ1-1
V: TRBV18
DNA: TGTGCCAGCTCCGTAAGCGACTCAGTCGACACTGAAGCTTTCTTT
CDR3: CASSVSDSVDTEAFF

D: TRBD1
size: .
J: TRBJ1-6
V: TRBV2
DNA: TGTGCCAGCAGAACCCGACAGGGGAATAATTCACCCCTCCACTTT
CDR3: CASRTRQGNNSPLHF

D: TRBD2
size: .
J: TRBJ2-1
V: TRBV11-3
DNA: TGTGCCAGCAGCTTAGGGGGACTAGGAGGGGCTGATGAGCAGTTCTTC
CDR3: CASSLGGLGGADEQFF

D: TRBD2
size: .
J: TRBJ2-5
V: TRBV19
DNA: TGTGCCACCGACGGGCCGGGGGGTTCGGAGACCCAGTACTTC
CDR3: CATDGPGGSETQYF

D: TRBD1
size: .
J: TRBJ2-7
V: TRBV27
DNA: TGTGCCAGCAGTTCAGACAGGGTCTACGAGCAGTACTTC
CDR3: CASSSDRVYEQYF

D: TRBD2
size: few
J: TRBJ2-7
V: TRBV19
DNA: TGTGCCAGTAGAAGGACTAGCGGGAGCATCGAGCAGTACTTC
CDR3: CASRRTSGSIEQYF

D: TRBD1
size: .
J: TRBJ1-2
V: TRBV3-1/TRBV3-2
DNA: TGTGCCAGCAGCGTTGGGACAGGGGGCACGTCAGGATATGGCTACACCTTC
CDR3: CASSVGTGGTSGYGYTF

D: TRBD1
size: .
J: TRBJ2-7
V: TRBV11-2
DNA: TGTGCCAGCAGCAAAGCCGGGACAGACTCCTACGAGCAGTACTTC
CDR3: CASSKAGTDSYEQYF

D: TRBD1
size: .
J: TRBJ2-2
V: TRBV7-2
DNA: TGTGCCAGCAGCTTAACCTTGGGACAGGGTGTGAACACCGGGGAGCTGTTTTTT
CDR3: CASSLTLGQGVNTGELFF

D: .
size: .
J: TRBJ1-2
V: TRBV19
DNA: TGTGCCAGTAGTATAAGTGGTAGAGATCGCTATGGCTACACCTTC
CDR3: CASSISGRDRYGYTF

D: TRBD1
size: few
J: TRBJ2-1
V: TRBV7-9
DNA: TGTGCCAGCAGCTTAGGGGACAGGGGTCATGAGCAGTTCTTC
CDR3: CASSLGDRGHEQFF

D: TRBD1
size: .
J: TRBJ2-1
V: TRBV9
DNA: TGTGCCAGCAGCCCCCCTAGGGGGACAGGCTCCTACAATGAGCAGTTCTTC
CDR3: CASSPPRGTGSYNEQFF

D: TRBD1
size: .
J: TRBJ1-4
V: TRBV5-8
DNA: TGTGCCAGCAGCTTCTCCGGGACAGGATTAGAAAAACTGTTTTTT
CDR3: CASSFSGTGLEKLFF

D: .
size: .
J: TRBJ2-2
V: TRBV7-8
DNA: TGTGCCAGCAGCTTGGGGGGAGTCACCGGGGAGCTGTTTTTT
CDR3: CASSLGGVTGELFF

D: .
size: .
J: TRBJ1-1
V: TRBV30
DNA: TGTGCCTGGATGGGGAGGACTGAAGCTTTCTTT
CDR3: CAWMGRTEAFF

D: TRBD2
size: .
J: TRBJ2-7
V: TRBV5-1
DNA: TGCGCCAGCAGCTCAGGGACTAGCGGGCGACGTTCGCGGGGGTACTTC
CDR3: CASSSGTSGRRSRGYF

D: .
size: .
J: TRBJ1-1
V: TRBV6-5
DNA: TGTGCCAGCACCCGGGGGGGCGCGCAGGGCACTGAAGCTTTCTTT
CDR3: CASTRGGAQGTEAFF

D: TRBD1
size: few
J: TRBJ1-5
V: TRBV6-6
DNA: TGTGCCAGCAGTCACCGGACAGGGGCGAGTAATCAGCCCCAGCATTTT
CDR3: CASSHRTGASNQPQHF

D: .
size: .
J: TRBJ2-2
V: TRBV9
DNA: TGTGCCAGCAGCGCGGGACAACAGAACACCGGGGAGCTGTTTTTT
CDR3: CASSAGQQNTGELFF

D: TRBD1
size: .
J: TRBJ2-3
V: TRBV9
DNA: TGTGCCAGCAGCGAAAGACAGGGCGAGACAGATACGCAGTATTTT
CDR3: CASSERQGETDTQYF

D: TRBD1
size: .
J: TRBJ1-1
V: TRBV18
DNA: TGTGCCAGCTCACCGAATACAGGGGGCACTTTGGGCACTGAAGCTTTCTTT
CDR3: CASSPNTGGTLGTEAFF

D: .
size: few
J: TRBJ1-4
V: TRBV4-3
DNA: TGCGCCAGCAGCCAAGACCCCCCCGGGACTAATGAAAAACTGTTTTTT
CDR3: CASSQDPPGTNEKLFF

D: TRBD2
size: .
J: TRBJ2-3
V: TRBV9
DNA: TGTGCCAGCAGCGTAACGGGGGGGGCGTATAGCACAGATACGCAGTATTTT
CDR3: CASSVTGGAYSTDTQYF

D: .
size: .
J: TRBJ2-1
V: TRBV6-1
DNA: TGTGCCAGCAGTGAAGCGGGGCAGTCTAATGAGCAGTTCTTC
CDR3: CASSEAGQSNEQFF

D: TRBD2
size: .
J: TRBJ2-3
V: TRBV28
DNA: TGTGCCAGCAGTCCGGGAGGGACAGATACGCAGTATTTT
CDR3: CASSPGGTDTQYF

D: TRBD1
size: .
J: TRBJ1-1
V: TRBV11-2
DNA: TGTGCCAGCAGCTTAGGGGGGGGGACAGGTACTGAAGCTTTCTTT
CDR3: CASSLGGGTGTEAFF

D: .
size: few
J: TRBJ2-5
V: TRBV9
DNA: TGTGCCAGCAGCGTAGGGCAGGCGGGGGAGACCCAGTACTTC
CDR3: CASSVGQAGETQYF

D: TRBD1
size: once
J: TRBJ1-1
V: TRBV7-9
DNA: TGTGCCAGCCTCCGGGACAGCCAGAACACTGAAGCTTTCTTT
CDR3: CASLRDSQNTEAFF

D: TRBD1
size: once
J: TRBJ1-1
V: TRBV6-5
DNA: TGTGCCAGCAGTCCAGGGGACAGTTCCTTCCGTGAAGCTTTCTTT
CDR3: CASSPGDSSFREAFF

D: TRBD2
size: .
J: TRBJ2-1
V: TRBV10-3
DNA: TGTGCCATCAGTGAGTCGGGTAGCGGGAGAGGGTTTGCGTTCTTC
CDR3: CAISESGSGRGFAFF

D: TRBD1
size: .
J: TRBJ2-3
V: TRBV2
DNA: TGTGCCAGCACGAGGGGGACAGGAGCTACTATGGGTACGCAGTATTTT
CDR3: CASTRGTGATMGTQYF

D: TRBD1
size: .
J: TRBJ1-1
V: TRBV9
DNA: TGTGCCAGCAGCCATAACAGGGGAGATGGGAACACTGAAGCTTTCTTT
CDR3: CASSHNRGDGNTEAFF

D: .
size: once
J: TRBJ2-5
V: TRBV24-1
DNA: TGTGCCACCAGTGAGGGAGGGACCCAGTACTTC
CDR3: CATSEGGTQYF

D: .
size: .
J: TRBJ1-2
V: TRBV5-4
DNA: TGTGCCAGCAGCTTGGAAACGGACTATGGCTACACCTTC
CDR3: CASSLETDYGYTF

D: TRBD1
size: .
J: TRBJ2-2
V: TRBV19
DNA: TGTGCCAGTTTATGGGGGCGATCCGGGACAGCGAACACCGGGGAGCTGTTTTTT
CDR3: CASLWGRSGTANTGELFF

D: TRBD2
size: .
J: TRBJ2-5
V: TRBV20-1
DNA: TGCAGTGCTAGTCCGGGACTAGCGGGAGGGCGTGAGACCCAGTACTTC
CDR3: CSASPGLAGGRETQYF

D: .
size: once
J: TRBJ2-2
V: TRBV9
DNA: TGTGCCAGCAGCGCTCAGGGGTCCGGGGAGCTGTTTTTT
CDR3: CASSAQGSGELFF

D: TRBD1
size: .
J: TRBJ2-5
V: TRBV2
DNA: TGTGCCAGCAGTATAGGACAGGTGTCACAAGAGACCCAGTACTTC
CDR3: CASSIGQVSQETQYF

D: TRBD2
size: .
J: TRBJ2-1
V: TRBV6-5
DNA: TGTGCCAGCAGAGGACTAGCGGCCGCCTACAATGAGCAGTTCTTC
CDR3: CASRGLAAAYNEQFF

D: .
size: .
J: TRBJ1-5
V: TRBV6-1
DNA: TGTGCCAGCAGTGATAGGAGCCATCAGCCCCAGCATTTT
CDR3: CASSDRSHQPQHF

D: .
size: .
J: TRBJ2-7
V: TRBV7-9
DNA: TGTGCCAGCAGCCCCACAGGACCCGGGGAGCAGTACTTC
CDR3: CASSPTGPGEQYF

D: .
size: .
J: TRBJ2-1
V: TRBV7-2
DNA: TGTGCCAGCAGCTCGGGACTGTACAATGAGCAGTTCTTC
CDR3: CASSSGLYNEQFF

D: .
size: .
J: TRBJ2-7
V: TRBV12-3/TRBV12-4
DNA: TGTGCCAGCAGTCGTGGGGCTTACGAGCAGTACTTC
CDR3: CASSRGAYEQYF

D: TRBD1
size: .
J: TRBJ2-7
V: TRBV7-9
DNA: TGTGCCAGCAGCTTGGACAAGGACAGGGCCCTCCGGGAGCAGTACTTC
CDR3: CASSLDKDRALREQYF

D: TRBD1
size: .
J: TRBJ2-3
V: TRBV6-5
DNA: TGTGCCAGCAGAAAGGGGACAGGCACAGATACGCAGTATTTT
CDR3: CASRKGTGTDTQYF

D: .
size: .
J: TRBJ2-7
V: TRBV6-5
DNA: TGTGCCAGCAGTTACTCGCAGGGTTACGAGCAGTACTTC
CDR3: CASSYSQGYEQYF

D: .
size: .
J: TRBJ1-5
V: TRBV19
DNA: TGTGCCAGTAGTATAGATCTGCAGTCCCGTAATTCAAATCAGCCCCAGCATTTT
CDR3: CASSIDLQSRNSNQPQHF

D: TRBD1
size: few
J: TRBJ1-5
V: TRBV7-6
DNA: TGTGCCAGCAGCCCAGGGACAGGGATCAATCAGCCCCAGCATTTT
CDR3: CASSPGTGINQPQHF

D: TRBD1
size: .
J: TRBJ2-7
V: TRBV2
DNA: TGTGCCAGCAGTGAAGTTAAGGGGGCGGCCTACGAGCAGTACTTC
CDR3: CASSEVKGAAYEQYF

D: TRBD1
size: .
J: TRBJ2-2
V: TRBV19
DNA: TGTGCCAGTAGTGACAGGGGGCTAAACACCGGGGAGCTGTTTTTT
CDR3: CASSDRGLNTGELFF

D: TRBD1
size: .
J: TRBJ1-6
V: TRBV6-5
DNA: TGTGCCAGCAGGGTCTCCGACAGGGTTAATTCACCCCTCCACTTT
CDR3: CASRVSDRVNSPLHF

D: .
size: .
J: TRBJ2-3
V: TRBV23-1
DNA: TGCGCTGAGACAGTCACAGATACGCAGTATTTT
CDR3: CAETVTDTQYF

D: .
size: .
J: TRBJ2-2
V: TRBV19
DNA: TGTGCCAGTAGTATAGAGGCAGGGCGGACCGGGGAGCTGTTTTTT
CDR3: CASSIEAGRTGELFF

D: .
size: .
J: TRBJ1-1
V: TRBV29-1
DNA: TGCAGCGTTGGATACGGGAACACTGAAGCTTTCTTT
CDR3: CSVGYGNTEAFF